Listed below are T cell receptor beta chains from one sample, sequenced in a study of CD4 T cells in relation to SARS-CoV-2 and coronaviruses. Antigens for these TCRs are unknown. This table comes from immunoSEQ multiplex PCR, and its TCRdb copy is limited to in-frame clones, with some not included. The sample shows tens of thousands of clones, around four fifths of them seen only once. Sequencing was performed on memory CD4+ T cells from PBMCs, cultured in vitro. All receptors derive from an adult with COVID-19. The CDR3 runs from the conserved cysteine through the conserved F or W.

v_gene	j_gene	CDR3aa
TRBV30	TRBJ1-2	CAWNRVGYGYTF
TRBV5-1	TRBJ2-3	CASSSREPDTQYF
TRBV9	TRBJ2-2	CASSQNTGELFF
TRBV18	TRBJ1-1	CASSPQAGGAPSEAFF
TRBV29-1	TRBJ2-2	CSGQREPGGELFF
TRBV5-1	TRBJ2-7	CASSLGQSSYEQYF
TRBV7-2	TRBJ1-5	CASSYGQGANQPQHF
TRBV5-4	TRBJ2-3	CASSAGTSGLADTQYF
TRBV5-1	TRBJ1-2	CASSFEGASGYTF
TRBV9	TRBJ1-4	CASSVDTGVGEKLFF
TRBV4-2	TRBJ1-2	CASSPASEANYGYTF
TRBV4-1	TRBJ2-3	CASSQEKLRASGSTDTQYF
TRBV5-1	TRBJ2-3	CASSFQRGGSSTDTQYF
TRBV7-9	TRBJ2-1	CASSRYPTGRNEQFF
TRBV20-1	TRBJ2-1	CSASASGSYNEQFF
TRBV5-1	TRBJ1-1	CASSLGSTGGTEAFF
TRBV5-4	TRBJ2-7	CASDSGAEQYF
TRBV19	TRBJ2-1	CASSPTSGAAYNEQFF
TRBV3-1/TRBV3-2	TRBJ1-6	CASTTFGMGSPLHF
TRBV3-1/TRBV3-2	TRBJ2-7	CASSLRTGLWYEQYF
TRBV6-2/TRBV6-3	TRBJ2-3	CASSTLGGGTDTQYF
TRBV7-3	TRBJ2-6	CASSSQGASGANVLTF
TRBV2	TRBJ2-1	CASSETSGAFNNEQFF
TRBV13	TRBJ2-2	CASSSRATGELFF
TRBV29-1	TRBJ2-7	CSVAPDRDYEQYF
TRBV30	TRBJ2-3	CAGSGATDTQYF
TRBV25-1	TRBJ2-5	CASSDFWREGGETQYF
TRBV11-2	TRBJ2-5	CASSFTVYQETQYF
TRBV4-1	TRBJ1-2	CASSQDQGQVHFYGYTF
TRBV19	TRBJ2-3	CASSMGDTQYF
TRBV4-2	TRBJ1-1	CASSQSDRNTEAFF
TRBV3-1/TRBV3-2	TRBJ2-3	CASSQGLAVTGDTQYF
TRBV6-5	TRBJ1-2	CASSYSMAGLYGYTF
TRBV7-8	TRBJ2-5	CASSLGGTLQETQYF
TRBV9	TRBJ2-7	CASSVAREGRQYF
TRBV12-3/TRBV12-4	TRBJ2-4	CASSFGDRDIQYF
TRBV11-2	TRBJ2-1	CASSLDLANEQFF
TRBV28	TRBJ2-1	CASRPTGSRSYNEQFF
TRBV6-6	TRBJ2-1	CASSYPGGTTDEQFF
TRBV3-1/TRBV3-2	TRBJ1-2	CASSRWFGGRNGYTF
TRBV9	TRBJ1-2	CASSAQRGLSGGYTF
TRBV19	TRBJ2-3	CASSIFGTSGDTQYF
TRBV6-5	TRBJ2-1	CASSRTTPAEQFF
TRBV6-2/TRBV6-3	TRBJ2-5	CASTPKPGTGKPSGKTQYF
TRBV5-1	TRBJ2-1	CASSLGTGGLNEQFF
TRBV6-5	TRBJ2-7	CASRGLAVTYEQYF
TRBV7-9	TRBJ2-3	CASSSRSGVGTDTQYF
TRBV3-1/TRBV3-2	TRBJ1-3	CASSLRGPGNTIYF
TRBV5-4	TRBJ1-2	CASSQDSRGGYTF
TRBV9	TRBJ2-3	CASSGAGFKMGTQYF
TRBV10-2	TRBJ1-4	CASSTLRGRNLFF
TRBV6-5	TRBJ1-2	CASRGGTGNYGYTF
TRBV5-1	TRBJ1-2	CASSQGSALSITGYTF
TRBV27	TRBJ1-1	CASSFVGLGEAFF
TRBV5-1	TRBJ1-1	CASSNRHGGTEAFF
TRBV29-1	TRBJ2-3	CSVGGLAGGRPSTDTQYF
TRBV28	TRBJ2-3	CASSLTSGRADTQYF
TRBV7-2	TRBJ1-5	CASSVRDSGPQHF
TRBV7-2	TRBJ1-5	CASSLDTGANQPQHF